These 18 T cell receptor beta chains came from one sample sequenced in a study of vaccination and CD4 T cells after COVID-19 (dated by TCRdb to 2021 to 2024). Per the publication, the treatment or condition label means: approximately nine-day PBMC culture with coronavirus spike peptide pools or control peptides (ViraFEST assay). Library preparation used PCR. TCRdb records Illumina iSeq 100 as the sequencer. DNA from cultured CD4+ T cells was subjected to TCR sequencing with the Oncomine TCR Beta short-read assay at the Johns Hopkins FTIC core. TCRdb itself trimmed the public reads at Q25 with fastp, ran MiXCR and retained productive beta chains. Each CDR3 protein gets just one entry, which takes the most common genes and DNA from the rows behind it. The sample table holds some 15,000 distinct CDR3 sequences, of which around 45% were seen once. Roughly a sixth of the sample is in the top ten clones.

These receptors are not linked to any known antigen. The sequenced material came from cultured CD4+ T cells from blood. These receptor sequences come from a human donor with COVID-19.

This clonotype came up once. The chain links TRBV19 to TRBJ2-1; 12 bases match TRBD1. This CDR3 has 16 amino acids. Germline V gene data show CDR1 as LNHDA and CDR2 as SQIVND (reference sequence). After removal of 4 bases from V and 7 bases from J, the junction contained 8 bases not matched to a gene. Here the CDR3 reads CASSTLRGQGANEQFF. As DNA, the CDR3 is TGTGCCAGTAGTACGCTGCGGGGACAGGGGGCAAATGAGCAGTTCTTC.

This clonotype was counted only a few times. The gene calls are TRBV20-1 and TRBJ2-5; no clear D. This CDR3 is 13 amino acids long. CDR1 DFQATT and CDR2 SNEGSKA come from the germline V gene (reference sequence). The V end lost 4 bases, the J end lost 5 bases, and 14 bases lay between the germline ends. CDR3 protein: CSATSSLGETQYF. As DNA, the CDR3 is TGCAGTGCTACCTCTAGTCTCGGGGAGACCCAGTACTTC.

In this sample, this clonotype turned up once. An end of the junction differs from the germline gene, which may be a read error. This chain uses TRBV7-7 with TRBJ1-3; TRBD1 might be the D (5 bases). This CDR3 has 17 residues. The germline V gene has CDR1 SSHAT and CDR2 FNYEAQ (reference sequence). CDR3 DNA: TGTGCTAGCAGCTTAGCTGTGGGGGGGAGCTCTGGAAACACCATATATTTT. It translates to CASSLAVGGSSGNTIYF.

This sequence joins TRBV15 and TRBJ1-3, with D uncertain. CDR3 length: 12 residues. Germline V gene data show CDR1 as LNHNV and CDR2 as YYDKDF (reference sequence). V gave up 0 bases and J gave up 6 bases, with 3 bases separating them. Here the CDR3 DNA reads TGTGCCACCAGCAGAGATGAAAACACCATATATTTT. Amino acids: CATSRDENTIYF.

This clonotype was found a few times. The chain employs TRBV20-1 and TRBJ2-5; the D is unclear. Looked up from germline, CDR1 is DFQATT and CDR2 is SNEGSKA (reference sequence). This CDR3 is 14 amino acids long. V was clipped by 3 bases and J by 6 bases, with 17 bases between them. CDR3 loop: CSASFRRSSKTQYF. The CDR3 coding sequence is TGCAGTGCTAGTTTCCGACGATCTTCGAAGACCCAGTACTTC.

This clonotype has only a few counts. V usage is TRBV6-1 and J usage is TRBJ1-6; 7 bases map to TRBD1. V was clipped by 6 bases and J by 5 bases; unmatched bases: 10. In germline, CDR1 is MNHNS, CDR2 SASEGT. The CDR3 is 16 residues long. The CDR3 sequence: CASSVGTGTDNSPLHF. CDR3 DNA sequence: TGTGCCAGCAGCGTTGGTACCGGGACAGATAATTCACCCCTCCACTTT.

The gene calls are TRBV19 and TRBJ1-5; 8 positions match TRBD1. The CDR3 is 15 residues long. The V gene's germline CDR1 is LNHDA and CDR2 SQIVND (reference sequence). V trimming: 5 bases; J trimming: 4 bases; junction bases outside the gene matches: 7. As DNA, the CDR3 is TGTGCCAGTAGTGCCGACAGGGGAAGGAATCAGCCCCAGCATTTT. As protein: CASSADRGRNQPQHF.

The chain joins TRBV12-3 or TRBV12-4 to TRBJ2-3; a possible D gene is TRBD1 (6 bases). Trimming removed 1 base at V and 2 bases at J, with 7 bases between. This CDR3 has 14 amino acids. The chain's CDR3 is CASSLDRDTDTQYF. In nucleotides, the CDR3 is TGTGCCAGCAGTTTAGACAGGGACACAGATACGCAGTATTTT.

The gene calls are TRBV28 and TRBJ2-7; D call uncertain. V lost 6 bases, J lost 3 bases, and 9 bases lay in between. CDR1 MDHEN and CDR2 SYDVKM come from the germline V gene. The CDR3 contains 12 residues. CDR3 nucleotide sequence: TGTGCCAGCAGCCCCCTAGGCTACGAGCAGTACTTC. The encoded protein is CASSPLGYEQYF.

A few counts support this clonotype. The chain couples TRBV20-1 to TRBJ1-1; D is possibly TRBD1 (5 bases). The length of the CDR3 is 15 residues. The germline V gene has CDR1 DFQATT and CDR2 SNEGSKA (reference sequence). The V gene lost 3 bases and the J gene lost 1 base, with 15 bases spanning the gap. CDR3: CSASLGEWRNTEAFF. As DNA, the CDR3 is TGCAGTGCTAGTTTGGGGGAATGGAGGAACACTGAAGCTTTCTTT.

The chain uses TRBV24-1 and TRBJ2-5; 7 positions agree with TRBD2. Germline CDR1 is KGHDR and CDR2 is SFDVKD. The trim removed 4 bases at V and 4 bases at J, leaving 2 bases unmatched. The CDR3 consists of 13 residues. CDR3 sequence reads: CATSEGGGETQYF. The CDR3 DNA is TGTGCCACCAGTGAGGGGGGGGGAGAGACCCAGTACTTC.

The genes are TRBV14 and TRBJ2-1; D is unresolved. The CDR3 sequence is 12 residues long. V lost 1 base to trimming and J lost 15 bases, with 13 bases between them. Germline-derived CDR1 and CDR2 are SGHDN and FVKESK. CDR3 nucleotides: TGTGCCAGCAGCCAAGCCGGCCCGAGCATGTTCTTC. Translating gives CASSQAGPSMFF.

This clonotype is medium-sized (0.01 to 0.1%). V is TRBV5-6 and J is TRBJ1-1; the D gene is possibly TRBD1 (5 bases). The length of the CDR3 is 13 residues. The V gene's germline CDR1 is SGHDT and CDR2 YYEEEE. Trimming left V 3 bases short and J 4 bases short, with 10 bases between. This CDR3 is CASSSPGPTEAFF. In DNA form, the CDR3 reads TGTGCCAGCAGCTCGCCGGGGCCCACTGAAGCTTTCTTT.

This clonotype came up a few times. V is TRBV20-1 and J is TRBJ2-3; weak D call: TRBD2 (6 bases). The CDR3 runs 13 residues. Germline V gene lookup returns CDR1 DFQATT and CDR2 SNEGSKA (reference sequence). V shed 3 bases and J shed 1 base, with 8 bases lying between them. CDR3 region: CSASPGGTDTQYF. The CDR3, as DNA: TGCAGTGCTAGTCCGGGGGGCACAGATACGCAGTATTTT.

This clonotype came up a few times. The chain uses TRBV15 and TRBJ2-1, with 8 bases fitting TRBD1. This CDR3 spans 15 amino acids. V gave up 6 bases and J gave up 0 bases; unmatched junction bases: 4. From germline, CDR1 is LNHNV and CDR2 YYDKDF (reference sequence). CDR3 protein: CATSTDRDSYNEQFF. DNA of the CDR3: TGTGCCACCAGTACGGACAGGGACTCCTACAATGAGCAGTTCTTC.

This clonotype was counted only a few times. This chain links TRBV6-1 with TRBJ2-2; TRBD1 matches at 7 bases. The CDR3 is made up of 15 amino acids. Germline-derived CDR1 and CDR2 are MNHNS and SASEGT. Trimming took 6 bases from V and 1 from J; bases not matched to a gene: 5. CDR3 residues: CASRTGQQNTGELFF. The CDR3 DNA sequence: TGTGCCAGCAGAACGGGACAGCAGAACACCGGGGAGCTGTTTTTT.

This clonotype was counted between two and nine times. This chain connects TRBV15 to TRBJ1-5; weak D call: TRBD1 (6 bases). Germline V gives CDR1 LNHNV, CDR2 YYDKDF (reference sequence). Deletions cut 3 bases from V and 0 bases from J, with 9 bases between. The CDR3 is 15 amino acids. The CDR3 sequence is CATSRDRHSNQPQHF. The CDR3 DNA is TGTGCCACCAGCAGGGACAGACATAGCAATCAGCCCCAGCATTTT.

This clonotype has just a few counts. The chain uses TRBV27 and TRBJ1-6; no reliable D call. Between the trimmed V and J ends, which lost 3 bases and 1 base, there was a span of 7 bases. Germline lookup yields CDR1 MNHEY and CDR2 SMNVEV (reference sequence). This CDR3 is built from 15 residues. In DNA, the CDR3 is TGTGCCAGCAGTTTCGAGGCGTCCTATAATTCACCCCTCCACTTT. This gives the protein CASSFEASYNSPLHF.